The subject of this entry is one T cell receptor (beta chain). Its matching antigen is unknown. This entry belongs to a study of T cells in Graves' hyperthyroidism and ophthalmopathy. Whole-study results and caveats: A median 6.5 months before onset, the model predicted ophthalmopathy. Most thyroid-expanded clonotypes above 0.001 were also found in blood.

V gave up 3 bases and J gave up 5 bases; unmatched junction bases: 7. This CDR3 is 14 amino acids long. In germline, CDR1 is LGHDT, CDR2 YNNKEL (reference sequence). The investigators amplified TCR beta CDR3 regions from RNA transcripts. RT-PCR in the first round (using the HTBI primer set) targeted the TCR CDR3. TCRdb reprocessed the multiplex PCR reads via MiXCR and lists one record per CDR3 protein. The table records about 480,000 distinct CDR3 sequences, 20% to 25% of them present only once. Thyroid ultrasound and orbital computed tomography, with clinical symptoms and serum thyroxine and TRAb, informed diagnoses. Around 9.9 ml of fresh peripheral blood supplied the PBMCs.

This TCR derives from a woman in her sixties or seventies with Graves' ophthalmopathy. V is TRBV3-1 and J is TRBJ2-7; 7 bases are a match to TRBD2. Material: blood. In DNA, the CDR3 is TGTGCCAGCAGCCACCCGGGACTACAACACGAGCAGTACTTC. Amino acids: CASSHPGLQHEQYF.